Following are 30 T cell receptor beta chains from one sample sequenced in a study of OX40 agonist ivuxolimab in advanced cancers. Using immunoSEQ multiplex PCR, the repertoire was profiled, and TCRdb retains in-frame clones only, with some absent. The table lists roughly 15,000 clones, roughly 87% of them singletons, with about 68% in the top ten. Sequences were derived from CD4+ or CD8+ T cells sorted from blood, sampled in a trial of the OX40 agonist ivuxolimab. The origin of the receptors is an adult with an advanced solid tumor such as melanoma, head and neck, liver or kidney cancer.

The V call is TRBV4-1, the J call TRBJ2-7, with D possibly called TRBD1 or TRBD2 (5 bases each). Germline assignment: CDR1 MGHRA and CDR2 YSYEKL. This CDR3 contains 17 residues. The V end was cut by 4 bases, the J end by 2 bases, with 21 bases between. CDR3: CASSPLGGGDPTYEQYF. As DNA, the CDR3 is TGCGCCAGCAGCCCTCTTGGGGGTGGAGACCCTACCTACGAGCAGTACTTC.

The chain carries TRBV30 and TRBJ1-2, with TRBD1 matching over 7 bases. Germline V CDR1 and CDR2: GTSNPN, SVGIG (reference sequence). The trim removed 1 base at V and 0 bases at J, leaving 8 bases unmatched. The CDR3 is made up of 16 amino acids. Here the CDR3 DNA reads TGTGCCTGGAGTGGGTTTGCGGGACAGACTAACTATGGCTACACCTTC. It encodes CAWSGFAGQTNYGYTF.

The chain has TRBV27 and TRBJ2-7; D gene unclear. The V gene lost 3 bases and the J gene lost 6 bases, with 12 bases spanning the gap. This CDR3 spans 13 amino acids. Germline loops: CDR1 MNHEY, CDR2 SMNVEV (reference sequence). CDR3 coding DNA: TGTGCCAGCAGTTTCGAAGGGTCGGGCGAGCAGTACTTC. This encodes CASSFEGSGEQYF.

V usage is TRBV5-6 and J usage is TRBJ1-5; possibly TRBD1 for D (6 bases). The CDR3 contains 14 residues. Trimming stripped 2 bases from V and 6 bases from J, with 12 bases between. CDR1 is SGHDT and CDR2 is YYEEEE in the germline V gene. The CDR3 bases are TGTGCCAGCAGCTTTGGGGGGCGGGGTCAGCCCCAGCATTTT. It translates to CASSFGGRGQPQHF.

This rearrangement joins TRBV21-1 to TRBJ1-2. TRBV21-1 is described as a pseudogene. This CDR3 has 15 amino acids. The CDR3 DNA reads as TGTGCCAGCAGCAATTTACGGGGAGGTTACTATGGCTACACCTTC. Protein product: CASSNLRGGYYGYTF.

The V and J genes are TRBV9 and TRBJ2-2; D is uncertain. The germline V gene encodes CDR1 SGDLS and CDR2 YYNGEE. This CDR3 comprises 11 residues. V lost 3 bases and J lost 7, with 4 bases in between. CDR3 in DNA: TGTGCCAGCAGCGCAAGCGGGGAGCTGTTTTTT. This codes for CASSASGELFF.

CDR3 nucleotides: TGTGCCAGCAGCTTAGCGGGAGGGCCTCAAGAGACCCAGTACTTC. Translated: CASSLAGGPQETQYF. The V gene is TRBV27, the J gene TRBJ2-5; 11 positions agree with TRBD2. Germline CDR1 and CDR2: MNHEY and SMNVEV (reference sequence). CDR3 length: 15 residues. V gave up 6 bases and J gave up 2 bases; unmatched junction bases: 5.

V is TRBV28 and J is TRBJ2-2, with no clear D. Trimming took off 3 bases at V and 2 bases at J, with 10 bases between the two ends. Per germline, CDR1 MDHEN and CDR2 SYDVKM. The CDR3 length is 15 residues. CDR3 DNA sequence: TGTGCCAGCAGTTTTTCGGGTGGTAACACCGGGGAGCTGTTTTTT. Protein: CASSFSGGNTGELFF.

Turning to this clone: The CDR3 ends on some other residue instead of the conserved phenylalanine or tryptophan, so this is likely a read error. The chain uses TRBV19 and TRBJ2-7; TRBD2 agrees at 10 bases. J was trimmed by 0 bases and V by 5 bases; bases with no gene match: 1. CDR1 is LNHDA, CDR2 SQIVND, per germline (reference sequence). This CDR3 spans 14 amino acids. CDR3 in DNA: TGTGCCAGTAGTGCTAGCGGGAGCTCCTACGAGCAGTACTCC. Its translation: CASSASGSSYEQYS.

The J gene is TRBJ2-7, the V gene TRBV2, with D hard to call. Trimming left V 7 bases short and J 2 bases short, with 9 bases between. CDR3 size: 12 residues. Per germline, CDR1 SNHLY and CDR2 FYNNEI. CDR3 coding DNA: TGTGCCAGCACCTTAGGGACCTACGAGCAGTACTTC. Its protein is CASTLGTYEQYF. Complete variable domain (other parts from reference TRBV2 and TRBJ2-7): EPEVTQTPSHQVTQMGQEVILRCVPISNHLYFYWYRQILGQKVEFLVSFYNNEISEKSEIFDDQFSVERPDGSNFTLKIRSTKLEDSAMYFCASTLGTYEQYFGPGTRLTVT.

The chain has TRBV11-2 and TRBJ1-5; D ambiguous. Germline CDR1 reads SGHAT; CDR2 reads FQNNGV. The CDR3 covers 15 residues. Trimming removed 2 bases from V and 1 base from J, with 9 bases in between. Here the CDR3 reads CASSLSGASNQPQHF. DNA of the CDR3: TGTGCCAGCAGCTTATCGGGTGCGAGCAATCAGCCCCAGCATTTT.

The chain is built from TRBV7-9 and TRBJ2-7; 7 bases are shared with TRBD1. This CDR3 has 15 amino acids. Germline trimming cut 5 bases from V and 2 bases from J; bases unmatched to any gene: 9. Germline loops: CDR1 SEHNR, CDR2 FQNEAQ (reference sequence). The CDR3 loop reads CASSNRDSSPYEQYF. Written as DNA, the CDR3 is TGTGCCAGCAGCAATCGGGACAGCTCGCCCTACGAGCAGTACTTC.

This sequence joins TRBV18 and TRBJ2-1, with 12 bases fitting TRBD1. CDR1 and CDR2 from the germline V gene are KGHSH and LQKENI. The V and J ends lost 4 bases and 5 bases, in that order; junction bases with no gene match: 3. The CDR3 contains 15 residues. The CDR3 sequence is CASSLGTGGHNEQFF. CDR3 in DNA: TGTGCCAGCTCACTCGGGACAGGGGGCCACAATGAGCAGTTCTTC.

This clone has more than one count but fewer than ten. J is TRBJ1-5 and V is TRBV30; D might be TRBD1 (5 bases). Trimming took off 5 bases at V and 4 bases at J, with 9 bases between the two ends. The CDR3 extends over 12 amino acids. Germline CDR1 is GTSNPN and CDR2 is SVGIG (reference sequence). CDR3 coding DNA: TGTGCCTGGGACAGCGTAAATCAGCCCCAGCATTTT. Residues: CAWDSVNQPQHF.

The chain joins TRBV11-2 to TRBJ2-1, with 10 bases identical to TRBD1. With 1 base clipped from V and 14 bases from J, the junction kept 2 bases outside the gene matches. CDR1 SGHAT and CDR2 FQNNGV come from the germline V gene. The CDR3 is 12 amino acids. As DNA, the CDR3 is TGTGCCAGCAGCTTAGGAGGGACAGGGGAGTTCTTC. Protein product: CASSLGGTGEFF.

The DNA of the CDR3 is TGTGCCTGGAATGCCGGGATGCATCCCAATGAGCAGTTCTTC. This gives the protein CAWNAGMHPNEQFF. V is TRBV30 and J is TRBJ2-1; D is possibly TRBD2 (5 bases). V was cut by 4 bases and J by 6 bases, with 16 bases left in between. CDR1 is GTSNPN and CDR2 is SVGIG in the germline V gene (reference sequence). The CDR3 length is 14 residues.

In the case of this clone: Germline and junction disagree at one end, which may indicate a read error. V is TRBV7-9 and J is TRBJ1-4; 7 bases match TRBD1. There are 11 residues in the CDR3. In germline, CDR1 is SEHNR, CDR2 FQNEAQ (reference sequence). CDR3 in amino acids: CASSLAGQRIF. CDR3 DNA: TGTGCCAGCAGCTTAGCGGGACAGAGAATTTTT. Full variable domain (remainder filled in from reference TRBV7-9 and TRBJ1-4): DTGVSQNPRHKITKRGQNVTFRCDPISEHNRLYWYRQTLGQGPEFLTYFQNEAQLEKSRLLSDRFSAERPKGSFSTLEIQRTEQGDSAMYLCASSLAGQRIFGSGTQLSVL.

V usage is TRBV2 and J usage is TRBJ2-1; 9 positions match TRBD2. The germline CDR1 and CDR2 sequences are SNHLY and FYNNEI. Trimming removed 8 bases from V and 10 bases from J; junction bases left unmatched: 9. The CDR3 totals 13 residues. The CDR3 region has the DNA TGTGCCAGCCTGCTAGCGGGACCAACAGAGCAGTTCTTC. As protein: CASLLAGPTEQFF.

In this sample, this clone is medium-sized. The chain has TRBV4-3 and TRBJ2-2, with 7 bases identical to TRBD1. With 4 bases clipped from V and 4 bases from J, the junction kept 9 bases outside the gene matches. There are 16 residues in the CDR3. Germline-derived CDR1 and CDR2 are LGHNA and YSLEER. The CDR3 region is CASSPRIDRVTGELFF. The CDR3 nucleotides are TGCGCCAGCAGCCCCCGCATTGACAGGGTCACCGGGGAGCTGTTTTTT.

The rearrangement joins TRBV4-2 to TRBJ2-1; D remains unclear. Germline V gene sequence: CDR1 LGHNA, CDR2 YNFKEQ. This CDR3 has 11 residues. V was shortened by 1 base and J by 9 bases, with 4 bases between the two germline ends. CDR3 bases: TGTGCCAGCAGCCAAGGGCTTGAGCAGTTCTTC. Its protein is CASSQGLEQFF.

The chain joins TRBV19 to TRBJ2-5; 8 bases align to TRBD1. The J segment lost 11 bases and the V segment lost 9 bases, leaving 8 bases of the junction unmatched. The length of the CDR3 is 11 residues. Germline V gives CDR1 LNHDA, CDR2 SQIVND (reference sequence). Written as DNA, the CDR3 is TGTGCCAGCAGGGGGCAGAGGGAGCAGTACTTC. This translates into CASRGQREQYF.

This chain connects TRBV4-1 to TRBJ2-7; D uncertain. CDR3 size: 15 residues. V was clipped by 0 bases and J by 0 bases, with 9 bases between them. CDR1 is MGHRA and CDR2 is YSYEKL in the germline V gene. The chain's CDR3 is CASSQEAETSYEQYF. The CDR3 coding sequence is TGCGCCAGCAGCCAAGAGGCGGAGACCTCCTACGAGCAGTACTTC.

The V gene is TRBV14, the J gene TRBJ2-5; D gene unclear. Germline V CDR1 and CDR2: SGHDN, FVKESK. The CDR3 length is 14 residues. V gave up 8 bases and J gave up 5 bases, with 18 bases separating them. CDR3 residues: CASGPNPRWETQYF. The DNA for the CDR3 is TGTGCCAGCGGACCCAACCCCCGCTGGGAGACCCAGTACTTC.

The sample holds one count of this clone. The chain joins TRBV6-7 to TRBJ2-3; D may be TRBD2 (5 bases). TRBV6-7 is labeled an ORF, and its function is uncertain. The CDR3 totals 15 residues. Trimming left V 5 bases short and J 1 base short, with 13 bases between. CDR3 region: CASSRTDPRTDTQYF. In nucleotides, the CDR3 is TGTGCCAGCAGTCGGACTGACCCTCGCACAGATACGCAGTATTTT.

The V gene is TRBV14, the J gene TRBJ2-5; a possible D gene is TRBD1 (5 bases). The CDR3 has 16 residues. Trimming took 4 bases from V and 4 from J, leaving 19 bases between them. Germline values: CDR1 SGHDN, CDR2 FVKESK. The CDR3 nucleotides read TGTGCCAGCAGCCTCGGAACTTGGGGCGGCCTAGAGACCCAGTACTTC. The encoded protein is CASSLGTWGGLETQYF.

The gene calls are TRBV4-1 and TRBJ2-5; D might be TRBD1 or TRBD2, each matching 5 bases. This CDR3 has 16 residues. Trimming pared 1 base from V and 5 bases from J, leaving 17 bases between. CDR1 is MGHRA, CDR2 YSYEKL, per germline. The CDR3 loop reads CASSQAGVRGRETQYF. The CDR3 DNA is TGCGCCAGCAGCCAAGCCGGGGTGAGGGGACGGGAGACCCAGTACTTC.

CDR3 amino acids: CASSQVGRSSYNEQFF. The CDR3 DNA follows: TGTGCCAGCAGCCAGGTGGGTCGATCTTCCTACAATGAGCAGTTCTTC. This chain connects TRBV7-3 to TRBJ2-1; D uncertain. Germline V gene data show CDR1 as SGHTA and CDR2 as FQGTGA. This CDR3 has 16 residues. V lost 5 bases and J lost 1, with 15 bases in between. The variable domain in full, completed from reference TRBV7-3 and TRBJ2-1, reads GAGVSQTPSNKVTEKGKYVELRCDPISGHTALYWYRQSLGQGPEFLIYFQGTGAADDSGLPNDRFFAVRPEGSVSTLKIQRTERGDSAVYLCASSQVGRSSYNEQFFGPGTRLTVL.

The V and J genes are TRBV10-1 and TRBJ1-1; D perhaps matches TRBD1 (5 bases). The germline gives CDR1 WNHNN, CDR2 SYGVQD (reference sequence). V lost 8 bases and J 10 bases, leaving 14 bases between the germline ends. The CDR3 spans 11 residues. The CDR3 nucleotides are TGCGCCAGCCACGTGGGGGTATCAGCTTTCTTT. Translated: CASHVGVSAFF.

The chain couples TRBV19 to TRBJ1-5; D is undetermined. CDR1 is LNHDA and CDR2 is SQIVND in the germline V gene (reference sequence). The CDR3 is 16 amino acids. Trimming stripped 4 bases from V and 0 bases from J, with 13 bases between. The CDR3 reads CASSKEQVYSNQPQHF. In DNA form, the CDR3 reads TGTGCCAGTAGTAAGGAGCAGGTCTATAGCAATCAGCCCCAGCATTTT.

This chain joins TRBV5-1 and TRBJ2-2, with D tentatively TRBD1 or TRBD2 (6 bases each). CDR3 size: 20 residues. Germline-derived CDR1 and CDR2 are SGHRS and YFSETQ. Trimming left V 3 bases short and J 0 bases short, with 24 bases between. CDR3 loop: CASSWWKASWGAANTGELFF. The CDR3 DNA reads as TGCGCCAGCAGCTGGTGGAAGGCCTCCTGGGGGGCAGCGAACACCGGGGAGCTGTTTTTT.